This T cell receptor (beta chain) was captured in a study of patients and donors after allogeneic stem cell transplantation. In TCRdb, the RT-PCR reads were re-called with MiXCR into one record per CDR3 protein. The sample shows some 60,000 distinct CDR3 sequences, 13% of them seen only once. Trimming took 4 bases from V and 5 from J; bases not matched to a gene: 7. Germline V gene data show CDR1 as SGHDN and CDR2 as FVKESK. The CDR3 contains 15 residues. The receptor's source is a human donor who was either an allogeneic HSCT recipient or a stem cell or donor lymphocyte infusion donor (not recorded which). It is not recorded whose cells these are; they may come from a transplant donor. V gene TRBV14 combines with J gene TRBJ2-5, with 10 positions matching TRBD2. What was sequenced was blood, either unsorted or a sorted T cell fraction (not recorded which). The CDR3 DNA follows: TGTGCCAGCAGCCCCCTAGCGGGAGCAGGGGAGACCCAGTACTTC. Its protein product is CASSPLAGAGETQYF.